This is a list of T cell receptor beta chains from one sample in a study of blood T cell repertoires in COVID-19. Profiled with immunoSEQ multiplex PCR; TCRdb holds only in-frame clones, not every one. The sample lists about 270,000 clones, about 89% occurring once. The material sequenced was peripheral blood. The source of these receptors is a woman aged 55-75 years who had recovered from COVID-19. CDR3s include the opening cysteine and the closing phenylalanine or tryptophan. D genes are given only for firm matches. Clone size, where shown, is once, few, many, or a class for clones that have expanded.

abundance: .; d_gene: TRBD1; j_gene: TRBJ2-3; v_gene: TRBV6-2/TRBV6-3; CDR3nt: TGTGCCAGCAGTTACGAGGCCCGGACAGGCGGTACCCCCACAGATACGCAGTATTTT; CDR3aa: CASSYEARTGGTPTDTQYF
abundance: .; d_gene: .; j_gene: TRBJ2-2; v_gene: TRBV11-3; CDR3nt: TGTGCCAGCAGCCCAAGTCGGGGCGGGGAGCTGTTTTTT; CDR3aa: CASSPSRGGELFF
abundance: .; d_gene: TRBD2; j_gene: TRBJ2-7; v_gene: TRBV27; CDR3nt: TGTGCCAGCAGTTCCTCTAGCGGGGGCTCCTACGAGCAGTACTTC; CDR3aa: CASSSSSGGSYEQYF
abundance: .; d_gene: TRBD1; j_gene: TRBJ2-7; v_gene: TRBV27; CDR3nt: TGTGCCAGCAGCCCCATGGGGACAGGGTTCTACGAGCAGTACTTC; CDR3aa: CASSPMGTGFYEQYF
abundance: many; d_gene: .; j_gene: TRBJ1-6; v_gene: TRBV7-3; CDR3nt: TGTGCCAGCAGCTTAGGGGGGAATCATTCACCCCTCCACTTT; CDR3aa: CASSLGGNHSPLHF
abundance: .; d_gene: TRBD2; j_gene: TRBJ2-3; v_gene: TRBV10-3; CDR3nt: TGTGCCATCAGTGATCGGGCTAGCGGAAGCACAGATACGCAGTATTTT; CDR3aa: CAISDRASGSTDTQYF
abundance: .; d_gene: TRBD1; j_gene: TRBJ1-1; v_gene: TRBV7-9; CDR3nt: TGTGCCAGCAGATCCACAGGGGAAGGCACTGAAGCTTTCTTT; CDR3aa: CASRSTGEGTEAFF
abundance: .; d_gene: .; j_gene: TRBJ1-2; v_gene: TRBV7-8; CDR3nt: TGTGCCAGCAGCTTACCGGGCAGGGACTACTTCGGCTACACCTTC; CDR3aa: CASSLPGRDYFGYTF
abundance: .; d_gene: TRBD1; j_gene: TRBJ1-3; v_gene: TRBV7-2; CDR3nt: TGTGCCAGCAGCCCTCAAACAGGGGTAGGAAACACCATATATTTT; CDR3aa: CASSPQTGVGNTIYF
abundance: .; d_gene: TRBD1; j_gene: TRBJ2-2; v_gene: TRBV19; CDR3nt: TGTGCCAGTGCCGACAGGGAGAACACCGGGGAGCTGTTTTTT; CDR3aa: CASADRENTGELFF
abundance: .; d_gene: TRBD2; j_gene: TRBJ2-5; v_gene: TRBV7-9; CDR3nt: TGTGCCAGCAGCTCCCCCTGGACAGCGGGGGAAGAGACCCAGTACTTC; CDR3aa: CASSSPWTAGEETQYF
abundance: .; d_gene: TRBD1; j_gene: TRBJ1-2; v_gene: TRBV28; CDR3nt: TGTGCCAGCAGTTCGGACAGGATCAACTATGGCTACACCTTC; CDR3aa: CASSSDRINYGYTF
abundance: .; d_gene: .; j_gene: TRBJ1-3; v_gene: TRBV5-8; CDR3nt: TGTGCCAGCAGCTCTGCGGAGGGAAACACCATATATTTT; CDR3aa: CASSSAEGNTIYF
abundance: once; d_gene: .; j_gene: TRBJ2-2; v_gene: TRBV6-5; CDR3nt: TGTGCCAGCAGTTCCCCGGGACAGAACACCGGGGAGCTGTTTTTT; CDR3aa: CASSSPGQNTGELFF
abundance: .; d_gene: TRBD2; j_gene: TRBJ2-3; v_gene: TRBV19; CDR3nt: TGTGCCAGTAGTCTCCAGACTAGCGATGCGCAGTATTTT; CDR3aa: CASSLQTSDAQYF
abundance: .; d_gene: TRBD2; j_gene: TRBJ2-7; v_gene: TRBV6-5; CDR3nt: TGTGCCAGCAGAAGACTAGCCGTCTACGAGCAGTACTTC; CDR3aa: CASRRLAVYEQYF
abundance: .; d_gene: .; j_gene: TRBJ2-1; v_gene: TRBV7-3; CDR3nt: TGTGCCAGCTCGAGGGTCTCCGCCTCCTACAATGAGCAGTTCTTC; CDR3aa: CASSRVSASYNEQFF
abundance: .; d_gene: .; j_gene: TRBJ1-3; v_gene: TRBV7-2; CDR3nt: TGTGCCAGCAGCTTAGCCACAGCACAGCTAGGAAACACCATATATTTT; CDR3aa: CASSLATAQLGNTIYF
abundance: few; d_gene: .; j_gene: TRBJ2-1; v_gene: TRBV7-2; CDR3nt: TGTGCCAGCAGCTTAAGGGGCCAGGGCGATGAGCAGTTCTTC; CDR3aa: CASSLRGQGDEQFF
abundance: .; d_gene: .; j_gene: TRBJ2-3; v_gene: TRBV5-1; CDR3nt: TGCGCCAGCAGCTTGGATCGGGGGAAGGCAGATACGCAGTATTTT; CDR3aa: CASSLDRGKADTQYF
abundance: .; d_gene: .; j_gene: TRBJ1-5; v_gene: TRBV4-2; CDR3nt: TGTGCCAGCAGCCAAGTGGTTAGGGGGCAGCCCCAGCATTTT; CDR3aa: CASSQVVRGQPQHF
abundance: .; d_gene: .; j_gene: TRBJ1-2; v_gene: TRBV7-9; CDR3nt: TGTGCCAGCAGCTCCCCGTCTACTAACTATGGCTACACCTTC; CDR3aa: CASSSPSTNYGYTF
abundance: .; d_gene: TRBD2; j_gene: TRBJ2-7; v_gene: TRBV5-1; CDR3nt: TGCGCCAGCAGGGACCCTAGCGGGTCGGGATACGAGCAGTACTTC; CDR3aa: CASRDPSGSGYEQYF
abundance: .; d_gene: TRBD2; j_gene: TRBJ2-2; v_gene: TRBV10-3; CDR3nt: TGTGCCATCAGACCCATACTAGCGGGGGCGAACACCGGGGAGCTGTTTTTT; CDR3aa: CAIRPILAGANTGELFF
abundance: .; d_gene: TRBD2; j_gene: TRBJ2-5; v_gene: TRBV10-2; CDR3nt: TGCGCCAGCACTTTCATAGCGGGGGGGCGCCGAGGGACCCAGTACTTC; CDR3aa: CASTFIAGGRRGTQYF
abundance: .; d_gene: TRBD1; j_gene: TRBJ1-4; v_gene: TRBV4-2; CDR3nt: TGTGCCAGCAGCCAAGGGACAGGGGCACAGGGGAATGAAAAACTGTTTTTT; CDR3aa: CASSQGTGAQGNEKLFF
abundance: .; d_gene: TRBD1; j_gene: TRBJ2-7; v_gene: TRBV27; CDR3nt: TGTGCCAGCAGTTACCGGGACAGGGTGACCTACGAGCAGTACTTC; CDR3aa: CASSYRDRVTYEQYF
abundance: few; d_gene: TRBD2; j_gene: TRBJ2-1; v_gene: TRBV19; CDR3nt: TGTGCCAGTAGTATACCGGGGGGGGCACGAGAAAATGAGCAGTTCTTC; CDR3aa: CASSIPGGARENEQFF
abundance: .; d_gene: .; j_gene: TRBJ1-5; v_gene: TRBV14; CDR3nt: TGTGCCAGCAGCCAATTAAATCAGCCCCAGCATTTT; CDR3aa: CASSQLNQPQHF
abundance: .; d_gene: TRBD2; j_gene: TRBJ2-3; v_gene: TRBV2; CDR3nt: TGTGCCAGCAGTGACCTAGCGGGGGCAGGGCAGTATTTT; CDR3aa: CASSDLAGAGQYF
abundance: .; d_gene: .; j_gene: TRBJ2-5; v_gene: TRBV2; CDR3nt: TGTGCCAGCAAAGGGGAAGAGACCCAGTACTTC; CDR3aa: CASKGEETQYF
abundance: .; d_gene: .; j_gene: TRBJ1-1; v_gene: TRBV7-3; CDR3nt: TGTGCCAGCAGCGCGCAAGGGAGTCAGAACACTGAAGCTTTCTTT; CDR3aa: CASSAQGSQNTEAFF
abundance: .; d_gene: .; j_gene: TRBJ1-3; v_gene: TRBV5-1; CDR3nt: TGCGCCAGCAGCTTGGAGAGTTCTGGAAACACCATATATTTT; CDR3aa: CASSLESSGNTIYF
abundance: few; d_gene: .; j_gene: TRBJ1-1; v_gene: TRBV29-1; CDR3nt: TGCAGCGTTGATTGGGGGGGGGACGCTTTCTTT; CDR3aa: CSVDWGGDAFF
abundance: .; d_gene: TRBD2; j_gene: TRBJ2-7; v_gene: TRBV5-1; CDR3nt: TGCGCCAGCAGCTTGGGAGCGGGGGCCTCCTACGAGCAGTACTTC; CDR3aa: CASSLGAGASYEQYF
abundance: .; d_gene: .; j_gene: TRBJ1-2; v_gene: TRBV25-1; CDR3nt: TGTGCCAGCAGTGAATCTCGGTTTAAGCTGGTCTATGGCTACACCTTC; CDR3aa: CASSESRFKLVYGYTF
abundance: .; d_gene: TRBD1; j_gene: TRBJ1-2; v_gene: TRBV5-1; CDR3nt: TGCGCCAGCAGCGACCCTACAGGGGGCGACTATGGCTACACCTTC; CDR3aa: CASSDPTGGDYGYTF
abundance: .; d_gene: TRBD2; j_gene: TRBJ2-1; v_gene: TRBV5-1; CDR3nt: TGCGCCAGCAGCCAGGGACTAGCGTCGAATGAGCAGTTCTTC; CDR3aa: CASSQGLASNEQFF
abundance: .; d_gene: TRBD2; j_gene: TRBJ2-7; v_gene: TRBV27; CDR3nt: TGTGCCAGCAGTTTATGGGCCTTTGGGGGGGGAACCTACGAGCAGTACTTC; CDR3aa: CASSLWAFGGGTYEQYF
abundance: .; d_gene: .; j_gene: TRBJ2-1; v_gene: TRBV29-1; CDR3nt: TGCAGCGTTCTCGGGGAAAAGAGCTCCTACAATGAGCAGTTCTTC; CDR3aa: CSVLGEKSSYNEQFF
abundance: .; d_gene: .; j_gene: TRBJ2-2; v_gene: TRBV7-2; CDR3nt: TGTGCCAGCAGCCCCCTGAGTGTAGCCCAATCAAACACCGGGGAGCTGTTTTTT; CDR3aa: CASSPLSVAQSNTGELFF
abundance: .; d_gene: TRBD1; j_gene: TRBJ2-4; v_gene: TRBV4-1; CDR3nt: TGCGCCAGCAGCCAAGAACGCTCGGGGCAGGGGGATCCGCGGGTTCAGTACTTC; CDR3aa: CASSQERSGQGDPRVQYF
abundance: few; d_gene: .; j_gene: TRBJ2-3; v_gene: TRBV5-6; CDR3nt: TGTGCCAGCAGCCGACAGCGCCTCACAGATACGCAGTATTTT; CDR3aa: CASSRQRLTDTQYF
abundance: .; d_gene: TRBD2; j_gene: TRBJ2-7; v_gene: TRBV29-1; CDR3nt: TGCAGCGTCCTCCGGACAAGGGGAGGGTACGAGCAGTACTTC; CDR3aa: CSVLRTRGGYEQYF
abundance: .; d_gene: .; j_gene: TRBJ2-3; v_gene: TRBV6-5; CDR3nt: TGTGCCAGCAGTTACCCGGGCACAGATACGCAGTATTTT; CDR3aa: CASSYPGTDTQYF
abundance: .; d_gene: .; j_gene: TRBJ1-1; v_gene: TRBV12-3/TRBV12-4; CDR3nt: TGTGCCAGCGCCGACCGCAGGGAGGTTGTAGCTTTCTTT; CDR3aa: CASADRREVVAFF
abundance: .; d_gene: .; j_gene: TRBJ2-7; v_gene: TRBV28; CDR3nt: TGTGCCAGCAGTCCGACTGGCGTTCAGGGCTACGAGCAGTACTTC; CDR3aa: CASSPTGVQGYEQYF